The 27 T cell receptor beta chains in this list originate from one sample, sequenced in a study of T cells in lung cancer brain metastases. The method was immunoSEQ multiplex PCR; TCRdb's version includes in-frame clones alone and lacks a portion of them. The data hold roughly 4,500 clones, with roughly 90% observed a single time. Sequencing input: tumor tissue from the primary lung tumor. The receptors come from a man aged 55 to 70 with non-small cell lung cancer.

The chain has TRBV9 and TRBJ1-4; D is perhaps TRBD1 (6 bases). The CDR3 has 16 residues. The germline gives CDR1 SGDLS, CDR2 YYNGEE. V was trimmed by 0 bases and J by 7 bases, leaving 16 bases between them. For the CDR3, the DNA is TGTGCCAGCAGCGTAGGAGGTACAGGAGGGGGTGAAAAACTGTTTTTT. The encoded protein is CASSVGGTGGGEKLFF.

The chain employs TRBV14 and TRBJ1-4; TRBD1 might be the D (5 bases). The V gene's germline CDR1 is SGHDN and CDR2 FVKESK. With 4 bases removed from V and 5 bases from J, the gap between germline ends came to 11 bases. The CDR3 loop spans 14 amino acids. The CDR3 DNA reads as TGTGCCAGCAGCCGTGGAGGGGCGAATGAAAAACTGTTTTTT. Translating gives CASSRGGANEKLFF.

CDR3 sequence: CASSQGDRYNEQFF. The CDR3 coding sequence is TGCGCCAGCAGCCAAGGGGACCGATACAATGAGCAGTTCTTC. This chain joins TRBV4-3 and TRBJ2-1; tentatively, D is TRBD1 or TRBD2 (5 bases each). V lost 1 base to trimming and J lost 4 bases, with 8 bases between them. The CDR3 runs 14 residues. Germline lookup yields CDR1 LGHNA and CDR2 YSLEER.

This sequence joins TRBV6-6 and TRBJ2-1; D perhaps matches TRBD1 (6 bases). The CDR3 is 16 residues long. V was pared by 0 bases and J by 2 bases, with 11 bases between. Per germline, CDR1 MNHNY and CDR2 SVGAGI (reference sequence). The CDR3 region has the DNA TGTGCCAGCAGTTACTCAGGTCAGGGGCCCTACAATGAGCAGTTCTTC. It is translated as CASSYSGQGPYNEQFF.

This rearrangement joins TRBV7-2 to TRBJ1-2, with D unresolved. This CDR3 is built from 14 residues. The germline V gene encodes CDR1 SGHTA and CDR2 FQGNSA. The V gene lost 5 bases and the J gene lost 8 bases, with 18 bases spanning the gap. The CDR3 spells CASSATPGLFGYTF. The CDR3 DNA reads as TGTGCCAGCAGCGCGACACCCGGACTCTTCGGCTACACCTTC. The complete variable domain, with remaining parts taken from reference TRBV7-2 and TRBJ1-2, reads GAGVSQSPSNKVTEKGKDVELRCDPISGHTALYWYRQSLGQGLEFLIYFQGNSAPDKSGLPSDRFSAERTGGSVSTLTIQRTQQEDSAVYLCASSATPGLFGYTFGSGTRLTVV.

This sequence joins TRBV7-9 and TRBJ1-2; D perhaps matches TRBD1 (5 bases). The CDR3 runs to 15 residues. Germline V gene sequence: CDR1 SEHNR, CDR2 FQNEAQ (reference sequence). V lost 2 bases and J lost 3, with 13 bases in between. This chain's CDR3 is CASSLTLGGDYGYTF. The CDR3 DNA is TGTGCCAGCAGCTTAACTCTCGGGGGAGACTATGGCTACACCTTC.

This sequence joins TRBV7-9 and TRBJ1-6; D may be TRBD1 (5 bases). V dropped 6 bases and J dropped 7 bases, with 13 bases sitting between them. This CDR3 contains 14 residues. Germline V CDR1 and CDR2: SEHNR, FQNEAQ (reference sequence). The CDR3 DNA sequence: TGTGCCAGCAGTCCCCCAGGGACCAATTCACCCCTCCACTTT. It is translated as CASSPPGTNSPLHF.

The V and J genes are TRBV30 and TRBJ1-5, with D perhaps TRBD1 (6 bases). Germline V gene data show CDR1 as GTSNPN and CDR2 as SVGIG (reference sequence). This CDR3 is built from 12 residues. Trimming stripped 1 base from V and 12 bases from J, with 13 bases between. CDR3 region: CAWSEQGPYQHF. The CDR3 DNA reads TGTGCCTGGAGTGAGCAGGGGCCCTACCAGCATTTT.

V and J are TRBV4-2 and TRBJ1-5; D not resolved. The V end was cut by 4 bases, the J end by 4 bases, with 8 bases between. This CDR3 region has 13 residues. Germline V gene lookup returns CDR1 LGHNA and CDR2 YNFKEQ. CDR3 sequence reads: CASSRTENQPQHF. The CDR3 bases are TGTGCCAGCAGCCGGACGGAGAATCAGCCCCAGCATTTT.

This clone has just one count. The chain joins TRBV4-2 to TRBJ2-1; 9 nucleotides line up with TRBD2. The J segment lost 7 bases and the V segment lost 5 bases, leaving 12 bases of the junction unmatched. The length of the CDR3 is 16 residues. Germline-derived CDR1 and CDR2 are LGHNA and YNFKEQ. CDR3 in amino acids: CASSFLGAGGRNEQFF. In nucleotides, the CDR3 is TGTGCCAGCAGCTTCCTCGGGGCGGGGGGGCGTAATGAGCAGTTCTTC.

The CDR3 coding sequence is TGTGCCAGCAGCTTGTTGTTTGTCTTGTGTGGGGCCACACAGCCCCAGCATTTT. The encoded protein is CASSLLFVLCGATQPQHF. V usage is TRBV5-4 and J usage is TRBJ1-5; possible D gene TRBD1, 5 bases. The CDR3 sequence is 18 residues long. Germline V gene sequence: CDR1 SGHNT, CDR2 YYREEE (reference sequence). V lost 1 base and J lost 7, with 24 bases in between.

Written as DNA, the CDR3 is TGTGCCAGCAGCTTAGGAAGGGGGCAGGATGAGCAGTTCTTC. It is translated as CASSLGRGQDEQFF. This chain links TRBV11-3 with TRBJ2-1; 7 bases map to TRBD1. CDR3 length equals 14 residues. CDR1 and CDR2 (germline): SGHNT, YENEEA. Germline trimming cut 1 base from V and 8 bases from J; bases unmatched to any gene: 5.

This CDR3 reads CASSLAAGASYEQYF. CDR3 nucleotide sequence: TGTGCCAGCAGCTTGGCTGCGGGGGCCTCCTACGAGCAGTACTTC. The chain links TRBV5-4 to TRBJ2-7; a possible D gene is TRBD2 (7 bases). The CDR3 is 15 residues long. V lost 0 bases, J lost 0 bases, and 10 bases lay in between. From germline, CDR1 is SGHNT and CDR2 YYREEE (reference sequence).

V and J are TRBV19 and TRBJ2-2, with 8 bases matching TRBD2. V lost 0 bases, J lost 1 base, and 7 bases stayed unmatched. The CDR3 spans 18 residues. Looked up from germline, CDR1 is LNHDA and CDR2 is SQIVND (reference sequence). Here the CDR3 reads CASSIDLSGRRNTGELFF. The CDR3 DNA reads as TGTGCCAGTAGTATAGATCTAAGCGGGAGAAGGAACACCGGGGAGCTGTTTTTT. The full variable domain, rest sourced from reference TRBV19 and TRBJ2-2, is DGGITQSPKYLFRKEGQNVTLSCEQNLNHDAMYWYRQDPGQGLRLIYYSQIVNDFQKGDIAEGYSVSREKKESFPLTVTSAQKNPTAFYLCASSIDLSGRRNTGELFFGEGSRLTVL.

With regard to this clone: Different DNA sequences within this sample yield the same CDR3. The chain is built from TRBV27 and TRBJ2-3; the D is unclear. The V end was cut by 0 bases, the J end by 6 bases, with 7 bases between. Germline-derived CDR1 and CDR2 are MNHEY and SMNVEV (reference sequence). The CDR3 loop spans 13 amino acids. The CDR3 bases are TGTGCCAGCAGTTTATCAAGACCGGATACGCAGTATTTT. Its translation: CASSLSRPDTQYF.

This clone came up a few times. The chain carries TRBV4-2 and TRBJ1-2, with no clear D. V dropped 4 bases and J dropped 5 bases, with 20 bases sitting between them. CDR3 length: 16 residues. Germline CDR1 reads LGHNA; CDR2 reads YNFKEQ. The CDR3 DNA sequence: TGTGCCAGCAGCCGGGAGAAAGATGGCCTTACGTATGGCTACACCTTC. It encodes CASSREKDGLTYGYTF.

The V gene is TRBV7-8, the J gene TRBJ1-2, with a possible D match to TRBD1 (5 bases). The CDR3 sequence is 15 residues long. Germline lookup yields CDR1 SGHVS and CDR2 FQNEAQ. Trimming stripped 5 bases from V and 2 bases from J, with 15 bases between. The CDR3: CASSPSPRANYGYTF. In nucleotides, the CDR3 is TGTGCCAGCAGCCCCTCCCCCAGGGCCAACTATGGCTACACCTTC.

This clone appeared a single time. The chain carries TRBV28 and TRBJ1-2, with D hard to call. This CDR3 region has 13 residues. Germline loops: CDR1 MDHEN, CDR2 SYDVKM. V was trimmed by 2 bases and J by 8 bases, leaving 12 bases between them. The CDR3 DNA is TGTGCCAGCAGTTTAGGCAGATTGCGGGGCTACACCTTC. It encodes CASSLGRLRGYTF.

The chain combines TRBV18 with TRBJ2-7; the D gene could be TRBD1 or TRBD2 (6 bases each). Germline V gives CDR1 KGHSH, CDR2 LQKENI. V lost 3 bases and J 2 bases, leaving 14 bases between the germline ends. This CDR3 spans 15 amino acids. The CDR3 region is CASSPMGGATYEQYF. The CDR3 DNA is TGTGCCAGCTCACCTATGGGGGGCGCAACCTACGAGCAGTACTTC.

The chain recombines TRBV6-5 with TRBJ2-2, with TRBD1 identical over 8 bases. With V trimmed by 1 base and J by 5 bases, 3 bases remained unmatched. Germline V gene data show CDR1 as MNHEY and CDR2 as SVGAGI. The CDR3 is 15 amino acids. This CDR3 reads CASSYWGQATGELFF. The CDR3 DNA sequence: TGTGCCAGCAGTTACTGGGGACAGGCTACCGGGGAGCTGTTTTTT.

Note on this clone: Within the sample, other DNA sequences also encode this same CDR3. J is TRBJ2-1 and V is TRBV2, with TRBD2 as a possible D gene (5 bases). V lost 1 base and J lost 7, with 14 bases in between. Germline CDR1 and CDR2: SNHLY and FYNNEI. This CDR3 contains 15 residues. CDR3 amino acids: CASSEEGSGYNEQFF. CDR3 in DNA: TGTGCCAGCAGTGAAGAGGGCTCGGGGTATAATGAGCAGTTCTTC.

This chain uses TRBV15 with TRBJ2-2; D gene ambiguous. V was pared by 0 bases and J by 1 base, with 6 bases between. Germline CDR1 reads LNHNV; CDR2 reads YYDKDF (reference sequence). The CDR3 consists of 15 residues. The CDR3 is CATSRDSGNTGELFF. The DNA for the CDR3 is TGTGCCACCAGCAGAGATTCCGGGAACACCGGGGAGCTGTTTTTT.

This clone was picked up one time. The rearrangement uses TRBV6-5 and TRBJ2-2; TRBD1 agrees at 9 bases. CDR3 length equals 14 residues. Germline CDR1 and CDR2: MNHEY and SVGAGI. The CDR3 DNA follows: TGTGTCATAAAGGGGGACAGGGACACCGGGGAGCTGTTTTTT. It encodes CVIKGDRDTGELFF.

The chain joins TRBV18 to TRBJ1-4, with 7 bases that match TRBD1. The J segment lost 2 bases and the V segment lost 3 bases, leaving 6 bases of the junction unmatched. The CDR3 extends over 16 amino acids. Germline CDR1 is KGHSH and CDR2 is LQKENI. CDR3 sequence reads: CASSPRKGATNEKLFF. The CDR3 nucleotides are TGTGCCAGCTCACCCCGAAAGGGGGCCACTAATGAAAAACTGTTTTTT.

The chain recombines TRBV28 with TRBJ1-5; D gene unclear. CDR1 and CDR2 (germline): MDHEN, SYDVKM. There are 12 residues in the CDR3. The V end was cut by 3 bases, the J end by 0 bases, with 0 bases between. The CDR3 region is CASSFSNQPQHF. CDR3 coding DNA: TGTGCCAGCAGTTTTAGCAATCAGCCCCAGCATTTT.

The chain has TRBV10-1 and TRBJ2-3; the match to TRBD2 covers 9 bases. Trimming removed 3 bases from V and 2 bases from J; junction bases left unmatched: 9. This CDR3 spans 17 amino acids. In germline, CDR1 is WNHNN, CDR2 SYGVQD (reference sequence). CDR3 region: CASSDPLAGLPTDTQYF. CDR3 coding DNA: TGCGCCAGCAGTGATCCCCTAGCGGGGCTTCCCACAGATACGCAGTATTTT.

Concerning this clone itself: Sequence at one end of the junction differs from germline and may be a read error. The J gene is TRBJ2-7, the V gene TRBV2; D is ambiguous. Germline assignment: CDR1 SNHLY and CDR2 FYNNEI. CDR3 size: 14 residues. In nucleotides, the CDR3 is TGTGCTAGCAGTGACTGGCAGTCCTGGAACGAGCAGTACTTC. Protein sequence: CASSDWQSWNEQYF.